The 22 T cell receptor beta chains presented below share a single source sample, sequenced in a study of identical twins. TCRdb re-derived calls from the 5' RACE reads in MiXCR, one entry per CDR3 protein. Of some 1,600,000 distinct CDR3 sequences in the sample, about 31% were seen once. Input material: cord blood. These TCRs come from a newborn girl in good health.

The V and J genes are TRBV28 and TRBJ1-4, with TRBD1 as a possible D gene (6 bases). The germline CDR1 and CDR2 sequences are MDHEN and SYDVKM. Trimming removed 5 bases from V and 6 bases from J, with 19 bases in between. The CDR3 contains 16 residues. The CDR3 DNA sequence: TGTGCCAGCAGTCCCCCCGGGGGCAAATGGGATGAAAAACTGTTTTTT. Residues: CASSPPGGKWDEKLFF.

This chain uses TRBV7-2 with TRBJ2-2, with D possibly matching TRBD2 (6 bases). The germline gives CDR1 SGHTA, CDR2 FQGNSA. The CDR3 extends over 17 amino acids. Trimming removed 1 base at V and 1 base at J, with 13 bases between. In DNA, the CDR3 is TGTGCCAGCAGCTTAGTGGGGACTTTGCTGAACACCGGGGAGCTGTTTTTT. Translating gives CASSLVGTLLNTGELFF.

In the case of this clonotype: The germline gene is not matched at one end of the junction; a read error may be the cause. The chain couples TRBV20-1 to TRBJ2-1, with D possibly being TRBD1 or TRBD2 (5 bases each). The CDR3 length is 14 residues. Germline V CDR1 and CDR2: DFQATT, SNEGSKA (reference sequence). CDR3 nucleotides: TGCAGTGCTTCCGGGACGCGCTCCTACAATGAGCGGTTCTTC. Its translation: CSASGTRSYNERFF.

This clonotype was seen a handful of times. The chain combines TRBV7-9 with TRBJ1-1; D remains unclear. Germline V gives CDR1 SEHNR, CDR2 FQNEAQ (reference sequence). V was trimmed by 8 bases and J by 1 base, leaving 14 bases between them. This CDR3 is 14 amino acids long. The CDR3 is CASGLRAQNTEAFF. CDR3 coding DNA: TGTGCCAGCGGTCTGCGGGCCCAGAACACTGAAGCTTTCTTT.

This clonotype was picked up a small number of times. The chain's CDR3 is CASSLDPSNTGELFF. The CDR3 coding sequence is TGTGCCAGCAGTTTAGACCCCTCGAACACCGGGGAGCTGTTTTTT. The rearrangement links TRBV12-3 or TRBV12-4 to TRBJ2-2; no clear D. Deletions cut 1 base from V and 0 bases from J, with 6 bases between. The CDR3 length is 15 residues.

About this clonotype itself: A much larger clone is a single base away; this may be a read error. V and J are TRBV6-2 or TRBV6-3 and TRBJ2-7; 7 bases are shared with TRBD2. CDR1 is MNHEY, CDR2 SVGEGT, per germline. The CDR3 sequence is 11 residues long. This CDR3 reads CASGYGLVTYF. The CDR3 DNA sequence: TGTGCCAGCGGTTACGGACTAGTGACGTACTTC.

CDR3 amino acids: CASSIAGGSNQPQHF. The DNA for the CDR3 is TGTGCCAGTAGTATAGCGGGGGGTAGCAATCAGCCCCAGCATTTT. The V gene is TRBV19, the J gene TRBJ1-5; TRBD1 might be the D (5 bases). Germline CDR1 LNHDA, CDR2 SQIVND (reference sequence). V lost 1 base to trimming and J lost 0 bases, with 7 bases between them. The CDR3 totals 15 residues. Based on the CDR3 plus reference TRBV19 and TRBJ1-5, the full variable domain is DGGITQSPKYLFRKEGQNVTLSCEQNLNHDAMYWYRQDPGQGLRLIYYSQIVNDFQKGDIAEGYSVSREKKESFPLTVTSAQKNPTAFYLCASSIAGGSNQPQHFGDGTRLSIL.

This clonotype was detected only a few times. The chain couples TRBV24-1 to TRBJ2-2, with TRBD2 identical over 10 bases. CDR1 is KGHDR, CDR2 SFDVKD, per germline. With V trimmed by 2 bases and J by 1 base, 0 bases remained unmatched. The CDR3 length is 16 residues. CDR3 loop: CATSDSSGRNTGELFF. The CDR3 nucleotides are TGTGCCACCAGTGATTCTAGCGGGAGGAACACCGGGGAGCTGTTTTTT.

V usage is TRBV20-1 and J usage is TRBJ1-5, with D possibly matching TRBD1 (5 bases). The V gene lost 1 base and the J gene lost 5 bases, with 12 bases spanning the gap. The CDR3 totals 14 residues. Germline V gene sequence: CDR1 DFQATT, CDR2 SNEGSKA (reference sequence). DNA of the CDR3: TGCAGTGCTAGAGGGTGGACATTTGATCAGCCCCAGCATTTT. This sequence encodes CSARGWTFDQPQHF.

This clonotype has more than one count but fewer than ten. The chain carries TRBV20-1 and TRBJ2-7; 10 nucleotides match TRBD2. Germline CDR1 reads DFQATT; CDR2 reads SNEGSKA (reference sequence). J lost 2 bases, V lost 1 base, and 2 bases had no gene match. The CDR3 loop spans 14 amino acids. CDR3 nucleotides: TGCAGTGCTAGAGTCGGACTAGCGGCCTACGAGCAGTACTTC. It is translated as CSARVGLAAYEQYF.

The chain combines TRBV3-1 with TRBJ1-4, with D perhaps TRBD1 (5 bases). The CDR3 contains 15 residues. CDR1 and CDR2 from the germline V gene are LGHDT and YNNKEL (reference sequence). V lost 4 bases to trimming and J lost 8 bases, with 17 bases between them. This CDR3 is CASSPRGRRREKLFF. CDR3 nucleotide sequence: TGTGCCAGCAGCCCACGGGGCAGAAGAAGGGAAAAACTGTTTTTT.

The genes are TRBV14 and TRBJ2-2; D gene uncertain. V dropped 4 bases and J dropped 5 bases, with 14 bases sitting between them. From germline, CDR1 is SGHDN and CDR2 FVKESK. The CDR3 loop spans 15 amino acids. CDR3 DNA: TGTGCCAGCAGCCTCAGAACCTCTTTAACCGGGGAGCTGTTTTTT. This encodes CASSLRTSLTGELFF.

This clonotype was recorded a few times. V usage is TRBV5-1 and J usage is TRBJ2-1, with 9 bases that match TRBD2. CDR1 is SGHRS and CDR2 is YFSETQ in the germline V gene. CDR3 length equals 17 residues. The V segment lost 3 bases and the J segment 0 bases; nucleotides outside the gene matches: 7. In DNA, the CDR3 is TGCGCCAGCAGCTATCCGACTAGCGGATACTCCTACAATGAGCAGTTCTTC. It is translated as CASSYPTSGYSYNEQFF.

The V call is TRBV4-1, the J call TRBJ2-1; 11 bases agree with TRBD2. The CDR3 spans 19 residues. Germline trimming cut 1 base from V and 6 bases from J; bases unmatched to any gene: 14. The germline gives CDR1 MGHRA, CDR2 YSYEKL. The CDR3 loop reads CASSQGASGRTPGRNEQFF. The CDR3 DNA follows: TGCGCCAGCAGCCAAGGGGCTAGCGGGAGGACCCCGGGGCGCAATGAGCAGTTCTTC.

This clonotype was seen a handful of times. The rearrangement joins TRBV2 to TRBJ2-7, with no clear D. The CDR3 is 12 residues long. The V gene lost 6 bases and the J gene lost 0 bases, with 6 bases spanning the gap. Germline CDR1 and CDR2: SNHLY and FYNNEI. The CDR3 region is CASRGYSYEQYF. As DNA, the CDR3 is TGTGCCAGCAGGGGCTACTCCTACGAGCAGTACTTC.

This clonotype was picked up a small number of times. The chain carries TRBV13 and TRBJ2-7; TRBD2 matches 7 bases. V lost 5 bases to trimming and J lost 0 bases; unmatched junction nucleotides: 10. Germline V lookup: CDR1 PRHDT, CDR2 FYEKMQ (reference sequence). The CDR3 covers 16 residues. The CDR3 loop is CASSADITSASYEQYF. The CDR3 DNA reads TGTGCCAGCAGCGCCGATATTACTAGCGCCTCCTACGAGCAGTACTTC.

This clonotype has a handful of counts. CDR3: CASSFIPRRVPYGYTF. In nucleotides, the CDR3 is TGTGCCAGCAGCTTTATCCCCCGGAGGGTCCCCTATGGCTACACCTTC. J is TRBJ1-2 and V is TRBV7-9; D is unclear. The germline CDR1 and CDR2 sequences are SEHNR and FQNEAQ (reference sequence). The V end was cut by 3 bases, the J end by 4 bases, with 18 bases between. CDR3 length: 16 residues. The full variable domain, in which reference TRBV7-9 and TRBJ1-2 provide the parts outside the CDR3, is DTGVSQNPRHKITKRGQNVTFRCDPISEHNRLYWYRQTLGQGPEFLTYFQNEAQLEKSRLLSDRFSAERPKGSFSTLEIQRTEQGDSAMYLCASSFIPRRVPYGYTFGSGTRLTVV.

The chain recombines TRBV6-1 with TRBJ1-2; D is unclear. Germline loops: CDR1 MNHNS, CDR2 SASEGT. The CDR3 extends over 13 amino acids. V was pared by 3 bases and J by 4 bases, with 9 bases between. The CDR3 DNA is TGTGCCAGCAGTGAGTTCCAGATCTATGGCTACACCTTC. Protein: CASSEFQIYGYTF.

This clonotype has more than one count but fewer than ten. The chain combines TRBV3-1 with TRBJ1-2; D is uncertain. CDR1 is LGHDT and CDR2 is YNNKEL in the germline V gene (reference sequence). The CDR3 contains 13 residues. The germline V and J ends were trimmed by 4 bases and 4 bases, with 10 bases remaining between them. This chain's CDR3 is CASSPRITYGYTF. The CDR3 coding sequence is TGTGCCAGCAGCCCCCGCATCACCTATGGCTACACCTTC. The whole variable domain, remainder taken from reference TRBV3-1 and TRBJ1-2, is DTAVSQTPKYLVTQMGNDKSIKCEQNLGHDTMYWYKQDSKKFLKIMFSYNNKELIINETVPNRFSPKSPDKAHLNLHINSLELGDSAVYFCASSPRITYGYTFGSGTRLTVV.

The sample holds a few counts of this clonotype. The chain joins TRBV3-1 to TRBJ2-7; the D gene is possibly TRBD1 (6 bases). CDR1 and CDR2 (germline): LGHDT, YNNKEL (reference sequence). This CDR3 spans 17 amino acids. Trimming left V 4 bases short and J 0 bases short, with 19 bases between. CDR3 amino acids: CASSLLYSGASSYEQYF. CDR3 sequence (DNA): TGTGCCAGCAGCCTACTATACTCAGGGGCCAGCTCCTACGAGCAGTACTTC.

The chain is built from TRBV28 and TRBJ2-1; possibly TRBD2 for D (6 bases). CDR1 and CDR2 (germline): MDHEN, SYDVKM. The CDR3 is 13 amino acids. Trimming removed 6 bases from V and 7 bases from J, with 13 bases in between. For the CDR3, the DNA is TGTGCCAGCAGAGGGGCGGGACTGAATGAGCAGTTCTTC. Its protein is CASRGAGLNEQFF.

The DNA of the CDR3 is TGTGCCAGCAGCCCAGGACGGCAAAATTCACCCCTCCACTTT. It translates to CASSPGRQNSPLHF. The chain couples TRBV7-9 to TRBJ1-6; no clear D gene. The V gene's germline CDR1 is SEHNR and CDR2 FQNEAQ (reference sequence). The V gene lost 5 bases and the J gene lost 7 bases, with 12 bases spanning the gap. The CDR3 loop spans 14 amino acids.